This T cell receptor beta chain was profiled in a study of cytomegalovirus exposure and HLA in healthy donors. The CDR3 sequence is 13 residues long. Between the trimmed V and J ends, which lost 5 bases and 7 bases, there was a span of 16 bases. Sequenced by immunoSEQ multiplex PCR; TCRdb stores in-frame clones only, minus some. The sample records 250,000 to 300,000 clones, 80% to 90% being singletons. Whole-study findings and limits: Associated with cytomegalovirus, according to the listing, were 150 to 200 TCR beta chains. The tendency of first-cohort TCR clusters to co-occur in the 90 to 150 validation repertoires was the finding of a later analysis. The classifier reportedly diagnosed cytomegalovirus status with high sensitivity and specificity.

For this clone: Its antigen is still unknown.

The sequenced sample consisted of PBMCs. This TCR was sampled from a woman between 18 and 29 years old in good health and CMV-seronegative. This chain uses TRBV5-3 with TRBJ2-7; D remains ambiguous. TRBV5-3 is identified as an open reading frame with a role that is uncertain. Written as DNA, the CDR3 is TGTGCCAGAAGGCGCATTTCCCCGCGGGAGCAGTACTTC. Residues: CARRRISPREQYF.